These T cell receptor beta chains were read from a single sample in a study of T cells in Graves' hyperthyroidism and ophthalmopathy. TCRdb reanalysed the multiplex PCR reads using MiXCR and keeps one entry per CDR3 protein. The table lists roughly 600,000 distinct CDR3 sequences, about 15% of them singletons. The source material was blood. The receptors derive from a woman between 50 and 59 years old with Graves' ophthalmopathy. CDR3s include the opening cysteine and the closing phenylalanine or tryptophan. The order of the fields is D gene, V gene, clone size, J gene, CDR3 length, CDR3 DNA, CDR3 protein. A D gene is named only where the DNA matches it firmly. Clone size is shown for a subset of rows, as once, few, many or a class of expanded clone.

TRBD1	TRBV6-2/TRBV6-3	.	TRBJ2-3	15	TGTGCCAGCAAACTCAGGGACAGGGCTACAGATACGCAGTATTTT	CASKLRDRATDTQYF
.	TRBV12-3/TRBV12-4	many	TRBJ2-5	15	TGTGCCAGCAGTCTTATGATGGGGGTCCAAGAGACCCAGTACTTC	CASSLMMGVQETQYF
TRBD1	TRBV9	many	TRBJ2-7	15	TGTGCCAGCAGCCTTACGGGGGACAGGCTGTACGAGCAGTACTTC	CASSLTGDRLYEQYF
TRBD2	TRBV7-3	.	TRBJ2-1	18	TGTGCCAGCAGCTTAAAAGCTAGCGGGAGGGCCGGGCACAATGAGCAGTTCTTC	CASSLKASGRAGHNEQFF
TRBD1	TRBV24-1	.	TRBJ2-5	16	TGTGCCACCAGTGATGAGACCGGGACAGGGGGTGAGACCCAGTACTTC	CATSDETGTGGETQYF
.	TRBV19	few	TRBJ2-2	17	TGTGCCAGTAGTTTGACGGGAGCCCCAGGCCGGGCCGGGGAGCTGTTTTTT	CASSLTGAPGRAGELFF
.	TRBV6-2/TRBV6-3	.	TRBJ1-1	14	TGTGCCAGCAGGAAGTCAGGGTTCGACACTGAAGCTTTCTTT	CASRKSGFDTEAFF
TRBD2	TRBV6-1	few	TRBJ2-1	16	TGTGCCAGCAGTTATGCGCGGGAGTCGGGCTACAATGAGCAGTTCTTC	CASSYARESGYNEQFF
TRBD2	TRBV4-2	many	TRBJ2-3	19	TGTGCCAGCAGCCAAGAAGGCCTATGGAGGACTAGCGGCACAGATACGCAGTATTTT	CASSQEGLWRTSGTDTQYF
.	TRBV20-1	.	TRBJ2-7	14	TGCAGTGCCTCTCGGGACCGCTCCGCCTACGAGCAGTACTTC	CSASRDRSAYEQYF
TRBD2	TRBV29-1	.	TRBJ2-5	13	TGCAGCGTTGAAGAGGCCGGGACTAGCGATAGGTACTTC	CSVEEAGTSDRYF
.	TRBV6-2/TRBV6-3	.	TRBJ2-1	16	TGTGCCAGCAGCCGCGACTGGGCCGCGCAGGGGAATGAGCAGTTCTTC	CASSRDWAAQGNEQFF
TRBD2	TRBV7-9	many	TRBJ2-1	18	TGTGCCAGCAGCACACTCCGAGCGGGAGGGCCCTTATACAATGAGCAGTTCTTC	CASSTLRAGGPLYNEQFF